This TCR beta chain was retrieved from a study of T cells in localized non-small cell lung cancer. This clone is a singleton in its sample. Sequenced by immunoSEQ multiplex PCR; TCRdb stores in-frame clones only, minus some. The data contain about 35,000 clones, approximately 90% of them singletons. This specimen consisted of peripheral blood mononuclear cells, obtained before any cancer treatment. This TCR came from a female donor aged 60 or older with stage II lung adenocarcinoma.

CDR3 residues: CASSLTSGSHEQYF. The CDR3 bases are TGCGCCAGCAGTTTGACTAGCGGGAGCCACGAGCAGTACTTC. The rearrangement uses TRBV5-1 and TRBJ2-7; TRBD2 matches at 12 bases. The germline CDR1 and CDR2 sequences are SGHRS and YFSETQ. V lost 5 bases, J lost 5 bases, and 5 bases stayed unmatched. The CDR3 spans 14 residues.